Given below is one T cell receptor beta chain in context. The sample is drawn from a study of blood T cell repertoires in COVID-19. Using immunoSEQ multiplex PCR, the repertoire was profiled, and TCRdb retains in-frame clones only, with some absent. The table shows 300,000 to 350,000 clones, with about 87% occurring only once. Deletions cut 7 bases from V and 2 bases from J, with 18 bases between. Germline loops: CDR1 SGHRS, CDR2 YFSETQ. The CDR3 has 15 amino acids. Material: peripheral blood. The receptor's source is a woman in her thirties with COVID-19, enrolled during active disease. J is TRBJ2-5 and V is TRBV5-1; D is unresolved. CDR3 DNA sequence: TGCGCCAGCGGATCTCTCGGGTCCCCGCAAGAGACCCAGTACTTC. Protein: CASGSLGSPQETQYF.